The entry that follows covers one TCR beta chain sequence. Its antigen is unknown. These data originate in a study of human T cells and chemical hapten exposure. A single record per CDR3 protein comes from TCRdb applying MiXCR to the RACE reads. The top ten hold approximately 1.1% of the sample, which has fewer than 100,000 distinct CDR3 sequences, approximately 10% seen once. Time point in this sample: patch test 3, about 24 weeks after DPC sensitization. Treatment described: therapeutic diphenylcyclopropenone sensitization with weekly scalp DPC. The study's findings and limits: TCRs at a frequency above 1 in 1000 stayed unchanged with DPC sensitization.

Germline V gene lookup returns CDR1 SEHNR and CDR2 FQNEAQ (reference sequence). The CDR3 runs 15 residues. The ends lost 3 bases at V and 7 bases at J; junction bases unmatched: 6. The TCR was taken from a woman aged 25 to 45 with alopecia areata. Some clones in this sample may be carry-over from other donors' samples. This specimen was whole blood, taken in connection with sensitization to the hapten diphenylcyclopropenone (DPC). V is TRBV7-9 and J is TRBJ1-6, with 7 bases that match TRBD1. CDR3 amino acids: CASSFRQGSNSPLHF. In nucleotides, the CDR3 is TGTGCCAGCAGCTTTCGACAGGGCAGCAATTCACCCCTCCACTTT.